This TCR beta chain emerged from a study of blood T cells in healthy people across ages. General study results and limits: When one million T cells were used, diversity estimates were thought to be underestimates. Aged donors had fewer naive CD4+ cells and lower diversity than long-lived donors.

Ten or more counts support this clonotype. Its matching antigen is unknown. Germline CDR1 SGHNT, CDR2 YYREEE (reference sequence). Germline trimming cut 4 bases from V and 5 bases from J; bases unmatched to any gene: 9. This CDR3 region has 16 residues. A second about 6 to 12 cycle PCR used barcoded and J-beta primers. Paired-end reads containing CDR3 totaled no fewer than 2.5 million for each sample. MiXCR, applied by TCRdb to the 5' RACE reads, yields one record per CDR3 protein. The profile shows hundreds of thousands of distinct CDR3 sequences, 32% of them singletons. The source is a woman of 80 years or more in good health. J is TRBJ2-5 and V is TRBV5-4; TRBD1 aligns across 12 bases. The sample was blood. DNA of the CDR3: TGTGCCAGCAGCGGGGGGTCCGGGACAGGGGGCGAGACCCAGTACTTC. Translating it yields CASSGGSGTGGETQYF.